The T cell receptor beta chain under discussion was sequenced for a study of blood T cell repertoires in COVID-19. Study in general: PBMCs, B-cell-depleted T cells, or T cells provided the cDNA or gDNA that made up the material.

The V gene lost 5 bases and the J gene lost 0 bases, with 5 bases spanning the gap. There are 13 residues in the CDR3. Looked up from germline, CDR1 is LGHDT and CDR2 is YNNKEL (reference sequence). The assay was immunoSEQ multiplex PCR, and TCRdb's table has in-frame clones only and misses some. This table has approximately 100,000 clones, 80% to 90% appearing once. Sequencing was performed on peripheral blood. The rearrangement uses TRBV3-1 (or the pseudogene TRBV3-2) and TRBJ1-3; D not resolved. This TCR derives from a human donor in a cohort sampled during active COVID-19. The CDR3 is CASSDISGNTIYF. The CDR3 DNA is TGTGCCAGCAGCGACATCTCTGGAAACACCATATATTTT.